This TCR beta chain is drawn from a study of T cell responses to AZD1222 COVID-19 vaccine. Study outcomes and limitations: No repertoire was sampled before or during the peak T cell response, only after it.

CDR3 length: 14 residues. CDR1 is SGHRS and CDR2 is YFSETQ in the germline V gene. Trimming stripped 5 bases from V and 5 bases from J, with 14 bases between. Details on this clone: Its antigen is currently unknown.

Only in-frame clones appear in the TCRdb table, and some are missing; sequencing was by immunoSEQ multiplex PCR. Here the sample spans 100,000 to 120,000 clones, about 85% being singletons. The sample here was peripheral blood, taken on day 0 of AZD1222 vaccination. This chain links TRBV5-1 with TRBJ2-1, with a possible D match to TRBD2 (6 bases). The TCR sequence derives from an adult in good health. In nucleotides, the CDR3 is TGCGCCAGCAGTCGGGACGGGAGAAACAATGAGCAGTTCTTC. Residues: CASSRDGRNNEQFF. Full variable domain (rest looked up from reference TRBV5-1 and TRBJ2-1): KAGVTQTPRYLIKTRGQQVTLSCSPISGHRSVSWYQQTPGQGLQFLFEYFSETQRNKGNFPGRFSGRQFSNSRSEMNVSTLELGDSALYLCASSRDGRNNEQFFGPGTRLTVL.